Reported below is one T cell receptor beta chain. Produced via immunoSEQ multiplex PCR; TCRdb's table is partial and in-frame only. Found here are 170,000 or so clones, 60% to 80% of them singletons; the top ten hold approximately 15%. The entry originates in a study of blood T cell repertoires in COVID-19. The sequencing input was PBMCs or T cells enriched from blood (not recorded which). This TCR derives from a woman aged 50 to 60 who had recovered from COVID-19.

The CDR3 bases are TGTGCCAGCAGCTTAGGCTCGGAGAACTATGGCTACACCTTC. Its protein product is CASSLGSENYGYTF. The chain employs TRBV11-2 and TRBJ1-2; no firm D call. CDR1 and CDR2 (germline): SGHAT, FQNNGV. V was shortened by 1 base and J by 2 bases, with 8 bases between the two germline ends. This CDR3 contains 14 residues.